This T cell receptor beta chain was sequenced during a study of blood T cell repertoires in COVID-19. CDR3 length: 16 residues. V dropped 3 bases and J dropped 3 bases, with 18 bases sitting between them. Germline V gives CDR1 KGHSH, CDR2 LQKENI. The repertoire was sequenced with immunoSEQ multiplex PCR; TCRdb's copy has only in-frame clones and lacks some. The table lists 180,000 or so clones, 75% to 80% of them singletons. The receptor comes from a woman between 45 and 65 years old with active or convalescent COVID-19. This chain joins TRBV18 and TRBJ2-7, with a tentative D call TRBD2 (5 bases). Sequenced: peripheral blood. CDR3 region: CASSPLMDSSLYEQYF. CDR3 coding DNA: TGTGCCAGCTCACCCCTCATGGACTCTAGTCTCTACGAGCAGTACTTC.